The entry below describes one TCR beta chain. Antigen: not known. V was trimmed by 1 base and J by 7 bases, leaving 22 bases between them. The length of the CDR3 is 17 residues. Germline V gives CDR1 MGHRA, CDR2 YSYEKL. The data originate from a study of cytomegalovirus exposure and HLA in healthy donors. Overall study results and limits: With DRB1 most and HLA-C fewest, TCR association rates differed between HLA loci in a later analysis. A list of 150 to 200 TCR beta chains associated with cytomegalovirus was given. The classifier, whose performance was assessed in both the original and validation cohorts, reportedly diagnosed cytomegalovirus status with high specificity and sensitivity.

PCR involved 60 Vbeta and 13 Jbeta primers. Some clones are missing from TCRdb's copy, which holds only in-frame ones; the method was immunoSEQ multiplex PCR. The repertoire has 90,000 to 120,000 clones, over 60% of them found once; the top ten carry 5.8%. This sequence was found in a man aged 55 to 70 in good health and CMV-seropositive. This chain connects TRBV4-1 to TRBJ1-2; D remains ambiguous. Sample: PBMCs. In DNA form, the CDR3 reads TGCGCCAGCAGCCAAGGGGAGCTCGGTTCGCGGGGAGGTGGCTACACCTTC. Translation: CASSQGELGSRGGGYTF.